The clone carrying this TCR beta chain turned up a few times. The plating included around 200,000 irradiated, violet-dye-labeled stimulator cells together with around 200,000 CFSE-labeled responder cells. This CDR3 is built from 14 residues. Germline values: CDR1 SGDLS, CDR2 YYNGEE. Trimming pared 4 bases from V and 5 bases from J, leaving 14 bases between. Profiling relied on immunoSEQ multiplex PCR, and the TCRdb table lists in-frame clones only, not all of them. Seen here are around 21,000 clones, less than 40% observed once, and the top ten hold 9.2%. This entry comes from a study of graft-versus-host responses after intestinal transplantation. Study as a whole: All of the recipients had induction that used anti-thymocyte globulin, then tacrolimus and steroids for approximately 3 years. Broader study findings: Recipient marrow showed GvH clones, some seen first in ileum or blood. Declines in HvG clones occurring early post-transplant were associated with peak circulating GvH clone levels.

The sequences come from alloreactive CD8+ T cells from a mixed lymphocyte reaction culture, collected before intestinal transplant. Subset here: CFSE-low proliferating T cells sorted from roughly six-day pre-transplant mixed lymphocyte reaction (GvH or HvG direction). The chain is built from TRBV9 and TRBJ2-3; D is ambiguous. The TCR comes from a human patient who received an intestinal transplant. The CDR3, as DNA: TGTGCCAGCAGCCCAGACGGAGCAGGAGATACGCAGTATTTT. As protein: CASSPDGAGDTQYF.